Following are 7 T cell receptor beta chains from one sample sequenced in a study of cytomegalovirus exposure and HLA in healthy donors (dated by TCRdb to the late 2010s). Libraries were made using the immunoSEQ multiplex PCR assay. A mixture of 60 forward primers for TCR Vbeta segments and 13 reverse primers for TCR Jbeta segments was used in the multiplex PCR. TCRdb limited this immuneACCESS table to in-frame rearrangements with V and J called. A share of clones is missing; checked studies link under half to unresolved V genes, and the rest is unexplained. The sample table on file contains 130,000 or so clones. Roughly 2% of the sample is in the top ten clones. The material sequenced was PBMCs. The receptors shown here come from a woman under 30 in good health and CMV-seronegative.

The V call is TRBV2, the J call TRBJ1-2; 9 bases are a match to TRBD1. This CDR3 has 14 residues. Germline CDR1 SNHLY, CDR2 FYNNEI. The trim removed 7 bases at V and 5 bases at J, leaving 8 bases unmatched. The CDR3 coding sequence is TGTGCCAGCATTTGGACAGGGGAGCGGTATGGCTACACCTTC. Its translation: CASIWTGERYGYTF.

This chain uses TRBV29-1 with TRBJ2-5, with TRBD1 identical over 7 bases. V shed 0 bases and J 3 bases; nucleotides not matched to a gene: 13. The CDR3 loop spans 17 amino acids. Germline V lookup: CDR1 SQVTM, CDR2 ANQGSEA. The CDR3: CSVEDDRVRSFKETQYF. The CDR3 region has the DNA TGCAGCGTTGAAGACGACAGGGTGAGGTCCTTTAAAGAGACCCAGTACTTC.

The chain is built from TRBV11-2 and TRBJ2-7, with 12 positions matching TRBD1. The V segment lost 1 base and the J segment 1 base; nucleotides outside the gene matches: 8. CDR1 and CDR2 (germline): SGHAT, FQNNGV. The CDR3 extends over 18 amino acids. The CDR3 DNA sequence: TGTGCCAGCAGCTTAGGGTTCGGGGGACAGGGGGCTTCCTACGAGCAGTACGTC. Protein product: CASSLGFGGQGASYEQYV.

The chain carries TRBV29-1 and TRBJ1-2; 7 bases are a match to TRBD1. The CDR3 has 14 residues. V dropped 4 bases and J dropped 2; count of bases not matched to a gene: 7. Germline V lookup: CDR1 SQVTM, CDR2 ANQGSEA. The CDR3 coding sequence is TGCAGCGTTGGAGAATCGGACAGGAACTATGGCTACACCTTC. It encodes CSVGESDRNYGYTF.

The CDR3 loop reads CASSQGGTGISGGTDTQYF. The DNA of the CDR3 is TGTGCCAGCAGCCAAGGAGGGACAGGGATTAGCGGGGGCACAGATACGCAGTATTTT. The chain recombines TRBV4-2 with TRBJ2-3; tentatively, D is TRBD1 (9 bases). CDR1 and CDR2 from the germline V gene are LGHNA and YNFKEQ. The CDR3 covers 19 residues. V was clipped by 1 base and J by 1 base, with 21 bases between them.

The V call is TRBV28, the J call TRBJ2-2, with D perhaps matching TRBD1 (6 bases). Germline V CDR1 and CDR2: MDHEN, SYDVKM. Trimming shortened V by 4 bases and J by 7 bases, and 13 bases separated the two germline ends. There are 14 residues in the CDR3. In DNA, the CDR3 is TGTGCCAGCAGTTCCCACAGGGTTGGCGGGGAGCTGTTTTTT. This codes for CASSSHRVGGELFF.

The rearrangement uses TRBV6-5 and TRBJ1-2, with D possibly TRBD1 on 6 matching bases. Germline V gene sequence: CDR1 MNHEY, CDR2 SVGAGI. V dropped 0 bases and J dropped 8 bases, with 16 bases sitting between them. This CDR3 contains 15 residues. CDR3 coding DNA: TGTGCCAGCAGTTACTCGATCGGACAGACGGCGGGCTACACCTTC. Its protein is CASSYSIGQTAGYTF.